These T cell receptor beta chains were read from a single sample in a study of vaccination and CD4 T cells after COVID-19. The antigens for these receptors are not known. TCRdb called the PCR reads again in MiXCR, with one record for every CDR3 protein. The sample includes some 10,000 distinct CDR3 sequences, 25% to 30% of them seen just once. The material sequenced was CD4+ T cells from blood, cultured in vitro. Source of these receptors: a human donor in good health. CDR3s include the opening cysteine and the closing phenylalanine or tryptophan. Fields, in order: clone size, V gene, D gene, J gene, CDR3 DNA, CDR3 protein. D genes are given only for firm matches. Expanded clones are given a class, and other clones once, few, many or no size at all.

-	TRBV6-1	-	TRBJ1-2	TGTGCCAGCAGCGATCGGACGGGGAGCTATGGCTACACCTTC	CASSDRTGSYGYTF
-	TRBV7-2	TRBD2	TRBJ2-3	TGTGCCAGCAGCGCTCGGGAGGGGAGCGCAGATACGCAGTATTTT	CASSAREGSADTQYF
-	TRBV6-2/TRBV6-3	-	TRBJ1-5	TGTGCCAGCAATCCTAGCGGGCACAATCAGCCCCAGCATTTT	CASNPSGHNQPQHF
-	TRBV20-1	TRBD1	TRBJ1-4	TGCAGTGCTCTAGACAGGGAACGAGAAAAACTGTTTTTT	CSALDREREKLFF
-	TRBV28	TRBD1	TRBJ1-2	TGTGCCAAATGGACAGGATTTGGCTACACCTTC	CAKWTGFGYTF
-	TRBV2	TRBD2	TRBJ2-7	TGTGCCAGCAGAATGGGACTAGCGGAGCTCTACGAGCAGTACTTC	CASRMGLAELYEQYF
few	TRBV20-1	-	TRBJ2-3	TGCAGTGCTAGAGAAGCGGCCGGGTGGGGCACAGATACGCAGTATTTT	CSAREAAGWGTDTQYF
-	TRBV5-4	TRBD1	TRBJ1-1	TGTGCCAGCAGCTTCGACAGGGGGTCTGAAGCTTTCTTT	CASSFDRGSEAFF
few	TRBV7-2	-	TRBJ2-7	TGTGCCAGCAGCTTTGCGGGACTGAGGTGGCTCGAGCAGTACTTC	CASSFAGLRWLEQYF
few	TRBV6-1	TRBD1	TRBJ2-6	TGTGCCAGCCAAAGGGCAGGGGGATTTTCGGGGGCCAACGTCCTGACTTTC	CASQRAGGFSGANVLTF